The 7 T cell receptor beta chains in this list originate from one sample, sequenced in a study of blood T cell repertoires in COVID-19. The repertoire was sequenced with immunoSEQ multiplex PCR; TCRdb's copy has only in-frame clones and lacks some. The repertoire has 430,000 or so clones, 70% to 90% of them found once; the top ten carry roughly 0.78%. Sequencing was performed on peripheral blood. The source is a man younger than 35 with COVID-19, enrolled during active disease.

V gene TRBV19 combines with J gene TRBJ2-1; D is ambiguous. The germline CDR1 and CDR2 sequences are LNHDA and SQIVND (reference sequence). The CDR3 loop spans 13 amino acids. Trimming cost V 6 bases and J 4 bases, with 10 bases left between them. CDR3 region: CASSVDGYNEQFF. The CDR3 coding sequence is TGTGCCAGTAGCGTAGACGGGTACAATGAGCAGTTCTTC.

The chain carries TRBV7-9 and TRBJ2-2; tentatively, D is TRBD2 (5 bases). Trimming shortened V by 5 bases and J by 8 bases, and 12 bases separated the two germline ends. CDR1 SEHNR and CDR2 FQNEAQ come from the germline V gene (reference sequence). This CDR3 has 13 amino acids. The DNA of the CDR3 is TGTGCCAGCAGCCCGGCGGGTAGAGGGGAGCTGTTTTTT. It specifies CASSPAGRGELFF.

The CDR3 region has the DNA TGTGCCAGCAGCTTAGGACAGGGGTTAGGCACTGAAGCTTTCTTT. The encoded protein is CASSLGQGLGTEAFF. This chain joins TRBV7-9 and TRBJ1-1; 8 bases align to TRBD1. Germline trimming cut 1 base from V and 4 bases from J; bases unmatched to any gene: 5. From germline, CDR1 is SEHNR and CDR2 FQNEAQ (reference sequence). The CDR3 has 15 amino acids.

This rearrangement joins TRBV6-5 to TRBJ2-7; 10 bases agree with TRBD1. Germline V gene sequence: CDR1 MNHEY, CDR2 SVGAGI. V lost 6 bases to trimming and J lost 3 bases; unmatched junction nucleotides: 2. The CDR3 has 13 amino acids. The CDR3 sequence is CASRRDRGYEQYF. The CDR3 DNA follows: TGTGCCAGCAGACGGGACAGGGGCTACGAGCAGTACTTC.

The rearrangement uses TRBV4-1 and TRBJ2-7; D may be TRBD2 (5 bases). Trimming shortened V by 0 bases and J by 2 bases, and 14 bases separated the two germline ends. The CDR3 is 16 residues long. Germline V gene lookup returns CDR1 MGHRA and CDR2 YSYEKL. In DNA, the CDR3 is TGCGCCAGCAGCCAAGATTATGGCGGGTGGCCCTACGAGCAGTACTTC. The encoded protein is CASSQDYGGWPYEQYF.

This clone showed up just once. The chain uses TRBV30 and TRBJ1-2; 11 bases map to TRBD1. The CDR3 loop spans 14 amino acids. Germline CDR1 is GTSNPN and CDR2 is SVGIG (reference sequence). V dropped 5 bases and J dropped 8; count of bases not matched to a gene: 10. As DNA, the CDR3 is TGTGCCTGGCGCGAAACCGGGACAGGGGGAGGCTACACCTTC. It encodes CAWRETGTGGGYTF.

The chain recombines TRBV10-1 with TRBJ2-3; 8 bases fit TRBD1. In germline, CDR1 is WNHNN, CDR2 SYGVQD (reference sequence). V lost 6 bases to trimming and J lost 2 bases; unmatched junction nucleotides: 7. The CDR3 is 15 amino acids. The CDR3 nucleotides are TGCGCCAGCAGGAAAGACAGGGGTTCCACAGATACGCAGTATTTT. The encoded protein is CASRKDRGSTDTQYF.